Following are 21 T cell receptor beta chains from one sample sequenced in a study of T cells in Graves' hyperthyroidism and ophthalmopathy. Authors of the study amplified TCR beta CDR3 regions from RNA transcripts. HTBI primers were used for first-round RT-PCR of the TCR CDR3. MiXCR was run by TCRdb on the multiplex PCR reads, yielding one entry per CDR3 protein. Here the sample spans about 270,000 distinct CDR3 sequences, roughly 22% being singletons. Specimen: blood. These receptors were taken from a man aged 30 to 45 with Graves' ophthalmopathy.

The J gene is TRBJ2-2, the V gene TRBV7-9, with D possibly matching TRBD1 (6 bases). Trimming removed 5 bases from V and 5 bases from J, with 24 bases in between. CDR1 SEHNR and CDR2 FQNEAQ come from the germline V gene (reference sequence). CDR3 length: 18 residues. CDR3 loop: CASSKQGFWGTSTGELFF. The DNA of the CDR3 is TGTGCCAGCAGCAAACAGGGCTTTTGGGGGACGTCGACCGGGGAGCTGTTTTTT. Full variable domain (remainder filled in from reference TRBV7-9 and TRBJ2-2): DTGVSQNPRHKITKRGQNVTFRCDPISEHNRLYWYRQTLGQGPEFLTYFQNEAQLEKSRLLSDRFSAERPKGSFSTLEIQRTEQGDSAMYLCASSKQGFWGTSTGELFFGEGSRLTVL.

V usage is TRBV15 and J usage is TRBJ2-4; D remains unclear. CDR1 is LNHNV and CDR2 is YYDKDF in the germline V gene (reference sequence). Trimming removed 4 bases at V and 8 bases at J, with 15 bases between. The CDR3 has 14 amino acids. The CDR3 nucleotides are TGTGCCACCAGCACTGACACGGTCATAGACATTCAGTACTTC. As protein: CATSTDTVIDIQYF.

This chain uses TRBV12-3 or TRBV12-4 with TRBJ1-5; perhaps TRBD1 as D (6 bases). The germline V and J ends were trimmed by 6 bases and 0 bases, with 12 bases remaining between them. The CDR3 loop spans 15 amino acids. The CDR3 loop reads CASRAGGGSNQPQHF. DNA for the CDR3: TGTGCCAGCAGAGCGGGGGGCGGTAGCAATCAGCCCCAGCATTTT.

With regard to this clonotype: A read error is possible here, since a much larger clone lies one base away. V is TRBV7-8 and J is TRBJ2-7; 10 positions agree with TRBD2. The CDR3 contains 15 residues. Germline CDR1 is SGHVS and CDR2 is FQNEAQ. CDR3: CASRLGLAGGDGQYF. The CDR3 DNA reads TGTGCCAGCCGCTTAGGGTTAGCGGGAGGTGACGGGCAGTACTTC. The full variable domain, rest sourced from reference TRBV7-8 and TRBJ2-7, is GAGVSQSPRYKVAKRGQDVALRCDPISGHVSLFWYQQALGQGPEFLTYFQNEAQLDKSGLPSDRFFAERPEGSVSTLKIQRTQQEDSAVYLCASRLGLAGGDGQYFGPGTRLTVT.

This clonotype was counted between two and nine times. This chain links TRBV12-3 or TRBV12-4 with TRBJ1-1; no firm D call. Trimming pared 8 bases from V and 1 base from J, leaving 11 bases between. CDR3 length equals 13 residues. This chain's CDR3 is CASGLGRNTEAFF. Here the CDR3 DNA reads TGTGCCAGCGGACTTGGCAGGAACACTGAAGCTTTCTTT.

This chain connects TRBV13 to TRBJ2-5; 9 nucleotides align to TRBD2. This CDR3 region has 16 residues. V gave up 4 bases and J gave up 1 base; unmatched junction bases: 7. Germline V gene lookup returns CDR1 PRHDT and CDR2 FYEKMQ (reference sequence). CDR3 in amino acids: CASSSRLAEIQETQYF. In DNA form, the CDR3 reads TGTGCCAGCAGCTCCAGACTAGCGGAGATCCAAGAGACCCAGTACTTC.

This clonotype was counted many times. J is TRBJ2-1 and V is TRBV7-2; possible D gene TRBD2, 6 bases. The germline V gene encodes CDR1 SGHTA and CDR2 FQGNSA. This CDR3 contains 14 residues. Trimming left V 5 bases short and J 6 bases short, with 14 bases between. CDR3 coding DNA: TGTGCCAGCAGCCCAAGACTAGTGAGCAATGAGCAGTTCTTC. Residues: CASSPRLVSNEQFF.

This clonotype was seen a few times. The chain links TRBV20-1 to TRBJ1-1; no firm D call. This CDR3 has 14 residues. Trimming took off 6 bases at V and 4 bases at J, with 18 bases between the two ends. Germline V gene sequence: CDR1 DFQATT, CDR2 SNEGSKA (reference sequence). CDR3 sequence reads: CSARREVGVTEAFF. The CDR3 nucleotides are TGCAGTGCCCGTAGGGAGGTCGGTGTCACTGAAGCTTTCTTT.

This clonotype was found many times. V gene TRBV28 combines with J gene TRBJ2-5, with D perhaps being TRBD1 or TRBD2 (6 bases each). Trimming cost V 2 bases and J 4 bases, with 8 bases left between them. This CDR3 has 13 amino acids. Germline CDR1 and CDR2: MDHEN and SYDVKM. CDR3 in DNA: TGTGCCAGCAGTTTAGGAGGGGGAGAGACCCAGTACTTC. Its protein is CASSLGGGETQYF.

V is TRBV11-3 and J is TRBJ2-3; perhaps D is TRBD1 or TRBD2 (5 bases each). The CDR3 is made up of 15 amino acids. CDR1 SGHNT and CDR2 YENEEA come from the germline V gene. Trimming stripped 5 bases from V and 0 bases from J, with 12 bases between. CDR3 coding DNA: TGTGCCAGCAGCCAACTTGGGGGAAGCACAGATACGCAGTATTTT. Its protein product is CASSQLGGSTDTQYF.

This sequence joins TRBV7-9 and TRBJ2-1, with 10 nucleotides matching TRBD2. The germline CDR1 and CDR2 sequences are SEHNR and FQNEAQ (reference sequence). Trimming at V came to 6 bases and at J to 6 bases, leaving 11 bases not matched to a gene. The CDR3 has 16 amino acids. The CDR3 DNA reads TGTGCCAGCAGTCTCTTGTCCGTAGCGGGGGGCAATGAGCAGTTCTTC. Translated: CASSLLSVAGGNEQFF. Complete variable domain (other parts from reference TRBV7-9 and TRBJ2-1): DTGVSQNPRHKITKRGQNVTFRCDPISEHNRLYWYRQTLGQGPEFLTYFQNEAQLEKSRLLSDRFSAERPKGSFSTLEIQRTEQGDSAMYLCASSLLSVAGGNEQFFGPGTRLTVL.

This clonotype was recorded a few times. This chain uses TRBV5-1 with TRBJ2-5; 11 positions agree with TRBD2. Trimming at V came to 3 bases and at J to 4 bases, leaving 11 bases not matched to a gene. The CDR3 is 17 residues long. CDR1 is SGHRS, CDR2 YFSETQ, per germline. The CDR3 nucleotides read TGCGCCAGCAGCTCACTCCTAGCGGGAGGATTGGGAGAGACCCAGTACTTC. Translation gives CASSSLLAGGLGETQYF.

Notes on this clonotype: A much larger clone lies one base from this, so it may be a read error. This chain joins TRBV28 and TRBJ2-1, with D possibly TRBD2 on 5 matching bases. Germline lookup yields CDR1 MDHEN and CDR2 SYDVKM. The CDR3 is 14 residues long. The V end lost 7 bases, the J end lost 9 bases, and 19 bases lay between the germline ends. CDR3 bases: TGTGCCAGCACCTGGAATAGGGAGCGGCTTGAGCAGTTCTTC. Residues: CASTWNRERLEQFF.

In nucleotides, the CDR3 is TGCGCCAGCAGCACCGACGCTTCTAGAAACCAAGAGACCCAGTACTTC. This encodes CASSTDASRNQETQYF. The rearrangement uses TRBV5-1 and TRBJ2-5; no definite D call. Germline loops: CDR1 SGHRS, CDR2 YFSETQ. The CDR3 consists of 16 residues. The V gene lost 4 bases and the J gene lost 0 bases, with 16 bases spanning the gap.

The CDR3: CASRDPSEKLFF. In nucleotides, the CDR3 is TGCGCCAGCAGGGACCCGAGTGAAAAACTGTTTTTT. This chain uses TRBV5-1 with TRBJ1-4; D is uncertain. This CDR3 has 12 amino acids. V dropped 5 bases and J dropped 7 bases, with 9 bases sitting between them. Germline loops: CDR1 SGHRS, CDR2 YFSETQ.

This clonotype showed up many times. This chain connects TRBV3-1 to TRBJ1-1; D is unresolved. V was cut by 1 base and J by 4 bases, with 4 bases left in between. CDR1 and CDR2 (germline): LGHDT, YNNKEL (reference sequence). CDR3 length: 12 amino acids. CDR3 coding DNA: TGTGCCAGCAGCCAAGTCTCCACTGAAGCTTTCTTT. This codes for CASSQVSTEAFF.

The chain joins TRBV4-2 to TRBJ2-4; 10 positions match TRBD2. Germline values: CDR1 LGHNA, CDR2 YNFKEQ. There are 16 residues in the CDR3. J lost 6 bases, V lost 0 bases, and 5 bases had no gene match. Here the CDR3 DNA reads TGTGCCAGCAGCCAAGAATCGTCTAGCGGGAGAAACATTCAGTACTTC. It yields the protein CASSQESSSGRNIQYF.

At least ten counts were recorded for this clonotype. The V and J genes are TRBV30 and TRBJ2-5, with 10 positions matching TRBD2. The CDR3 extends over 15 amino acids. Germline CDR1 is GTSNPN and CDR2 is SVGIG (reference sequence). V lost 1 base to trimming and J lost 0 bases; unmatched junction nucleotides: 2. The CDR3 nucleotides read TGTGCCTGGAGTGGGACTAGCGGAAACCAAGAGACCCAGTACTTC. Its translation is CAWSGTSGNQETQYF.

The chain carries TRBV7-3 and TRBJ2-1; D gene uncertain. The CDR3 is 13 residues long. V gave up 0 bases and J gave up 2 bases, with 2 bases separating them. The germline gives CDR1 SGHTA, CDR2 FQGTGA. The CDR3 region has the DNA TGTGCCAGCAGCTTAACAGCCTACAATGAGCAGTTCTTC. Amino acids: CASSLTAYNEQFF.

This clonotype was detected only a few times. DNA of the CDR3: TGTGCCAGCTCTGCGGGACTAGACTCTTCCGAGCAGTACTTC. This gives the protein CASSAGLDSSEQYF. V usage is TRBV5-6 and J usage is TRBJ2-7; 8 nucleotides line up with TRBD2. The ends lost 7 bases at V and 6 bases at J; junction bases unmatched: 12. The CDR3 covers 14 residues. CDR1 is SGHDT and CDR2 is YYEEEE in the germline V gene.

V gene TRBV10-3 combines with J gene TRBJ2-1; 8 bases are a match to TRBD2. Germline V gene data show CDR1 as ENHRY and CDR2 as SYGVKD. The CDR3 spans 13 residues. V dropped 11 bases and J dropped 3; count of bases not matched to a gene: 6. The CDR3: CALQRELYNEQFF. Here the CDR3 DNA reads TGTGCCCTGCAGCGGGAGCTCTACAATGAGCAGTTCTTC.